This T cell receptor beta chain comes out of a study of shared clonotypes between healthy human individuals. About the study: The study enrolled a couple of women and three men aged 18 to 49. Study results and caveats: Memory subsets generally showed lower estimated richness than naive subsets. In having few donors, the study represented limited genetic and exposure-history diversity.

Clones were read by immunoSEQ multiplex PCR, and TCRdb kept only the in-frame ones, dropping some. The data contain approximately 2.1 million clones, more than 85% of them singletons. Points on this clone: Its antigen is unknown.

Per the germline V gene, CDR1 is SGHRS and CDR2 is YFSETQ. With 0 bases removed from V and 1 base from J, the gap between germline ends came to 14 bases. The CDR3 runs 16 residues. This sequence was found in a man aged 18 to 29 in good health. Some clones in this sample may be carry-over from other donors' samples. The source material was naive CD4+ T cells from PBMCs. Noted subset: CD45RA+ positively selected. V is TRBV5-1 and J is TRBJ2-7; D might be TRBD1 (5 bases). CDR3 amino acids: CASSLGPTVLSYEQYF. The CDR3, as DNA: TGCGCCAGCAGCTTGGGCCCGACAGTTTTATCCTACGAGCAGTACTTC.